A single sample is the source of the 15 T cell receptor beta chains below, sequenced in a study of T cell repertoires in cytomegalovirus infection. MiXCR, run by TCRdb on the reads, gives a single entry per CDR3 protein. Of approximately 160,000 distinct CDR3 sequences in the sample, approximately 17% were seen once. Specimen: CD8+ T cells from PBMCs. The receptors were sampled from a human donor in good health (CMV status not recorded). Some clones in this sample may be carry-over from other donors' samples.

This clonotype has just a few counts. The CDR3: CASSLEDQNTEAFF. DNA of the CDR3: TGTGCCAGCAGCTTAGAAGATCAGAACACTGAAGCTTTCTTT. The rearrangement uses TRBV7-2 and TRBJ1-1; D is uncertain. Germline CDR1 is SGHTA and CDR2 is FQGNSA. The CDR3 loop spans 14 amino acids. Trimming shortened V by 1 base and J by 1 base, and 7 bases separated the two germline ends. The entire variable domain, with the rest obtained from reference TRBV7-2 and TRBJ1-1, is as follows: GAGVSQSPSNKVTEKGKDVELRCDPISGHTALYWYRQSLGQGLEFLIYFQGNSAPDKSGLPSDRFSAERTGGSVSTLTIQRTQQEDSAVYLCASSLEDQNTEAFFGQGTRLTVV.

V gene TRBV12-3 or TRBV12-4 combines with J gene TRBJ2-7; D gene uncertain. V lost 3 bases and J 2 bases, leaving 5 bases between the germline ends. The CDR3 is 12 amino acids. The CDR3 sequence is CASSFFPYEQYF. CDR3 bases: TGTGCCAGCAGTTTTTTCCCCTACGAGCAGTACTTC.

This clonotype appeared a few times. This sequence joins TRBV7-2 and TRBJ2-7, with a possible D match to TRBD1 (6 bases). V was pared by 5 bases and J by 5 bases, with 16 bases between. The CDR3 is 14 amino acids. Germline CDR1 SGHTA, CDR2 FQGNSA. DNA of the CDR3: TGTGCCAGCAGCCACAGGGTTCGCCTCCACGAGCAGTACTTC. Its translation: CASSHRVRLHEQYF.

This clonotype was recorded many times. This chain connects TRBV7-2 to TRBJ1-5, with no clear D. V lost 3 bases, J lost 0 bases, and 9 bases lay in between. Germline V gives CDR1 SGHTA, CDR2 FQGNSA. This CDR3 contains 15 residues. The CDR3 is CASSLRLFSNQPQHF. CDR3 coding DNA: TGTGCCAGCAGCTTGCGGCTGTTTAGCAATCAGCCCCAGCATTTT.

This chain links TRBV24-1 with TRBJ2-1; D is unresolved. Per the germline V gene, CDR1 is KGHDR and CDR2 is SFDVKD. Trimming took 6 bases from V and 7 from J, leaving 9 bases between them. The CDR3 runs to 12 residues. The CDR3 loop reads CATSHTGNEQFF. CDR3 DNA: TGTGCCACCAGTCATACTGGGAATGAGCAGTTCTTC.

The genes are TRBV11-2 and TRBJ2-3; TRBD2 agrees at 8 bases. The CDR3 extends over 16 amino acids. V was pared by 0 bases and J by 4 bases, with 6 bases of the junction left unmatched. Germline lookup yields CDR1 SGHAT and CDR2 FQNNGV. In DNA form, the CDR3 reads TGTGCCAGCAGCTTAGACGAGGAGACTAGCGCAGATACGCAGTATTTT. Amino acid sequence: CASSLDEETSADTQYF. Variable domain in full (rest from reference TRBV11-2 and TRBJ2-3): EAGVAQSPRYKIIEKRQSVAFWCNPISGHATLYWYQQILGQGPKLLIQFQNNGVVDDSQLPKDRFSAERLKGVDSTLKIQPAKLEDSAVYLCASSLDEETSADTQYFGPGTRLTVL.

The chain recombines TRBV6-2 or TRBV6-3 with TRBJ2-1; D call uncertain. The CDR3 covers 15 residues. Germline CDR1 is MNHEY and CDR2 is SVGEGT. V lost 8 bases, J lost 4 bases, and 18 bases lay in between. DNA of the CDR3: TGTGCCAGCTCCTCGTTGTGGGCAAGTTACAATGAGCAGTTCTTC. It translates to CASSSLWASYNEQFF.

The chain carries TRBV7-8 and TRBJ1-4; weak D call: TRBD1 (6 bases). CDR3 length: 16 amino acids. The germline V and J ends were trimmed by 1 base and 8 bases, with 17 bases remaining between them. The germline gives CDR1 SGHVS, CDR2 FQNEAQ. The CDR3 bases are TGTGCCAGCAGCTTAGGGGGGGCGCGCTGGTCGGAAAAACTGTTTTTT. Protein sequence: CASSLGGARWSEKLFF.

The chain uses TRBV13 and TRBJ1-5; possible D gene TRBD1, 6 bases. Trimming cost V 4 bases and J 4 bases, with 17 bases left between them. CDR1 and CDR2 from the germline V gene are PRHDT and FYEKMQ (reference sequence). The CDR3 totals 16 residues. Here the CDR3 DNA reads TGTGCCAGCAGCTCCAACGGACAGTCACCTAATCAGCCCCAGCATTTT. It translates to CASSSNGQSPNQPQHF.

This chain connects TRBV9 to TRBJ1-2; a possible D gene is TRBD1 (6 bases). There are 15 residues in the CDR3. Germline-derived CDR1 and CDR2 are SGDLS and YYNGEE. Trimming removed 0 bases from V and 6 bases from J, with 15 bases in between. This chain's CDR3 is CASSVDGGPSDGYTF. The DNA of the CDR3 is TGTGCCAGCAGCGTAGACGGGGGCCCCAGCGATGGCTACACCTTC.

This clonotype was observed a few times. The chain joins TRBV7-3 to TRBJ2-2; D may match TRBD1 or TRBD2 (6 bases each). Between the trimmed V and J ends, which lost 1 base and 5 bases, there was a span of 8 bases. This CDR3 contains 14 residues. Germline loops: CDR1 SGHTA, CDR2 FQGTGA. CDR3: CASSLKGGTGELFF. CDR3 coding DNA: TGTGCCAGCAGCTTAAAGGGGGGTACCGGGGAGCTGTTTTTT.

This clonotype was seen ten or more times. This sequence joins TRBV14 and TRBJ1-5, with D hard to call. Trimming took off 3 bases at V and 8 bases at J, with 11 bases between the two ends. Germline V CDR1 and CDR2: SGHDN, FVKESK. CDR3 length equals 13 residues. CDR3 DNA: TGTGCCAGCAGCCATTCCGGGCCCAAGCCCCAGCATTTT. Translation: CASSHSGPKPQHF.

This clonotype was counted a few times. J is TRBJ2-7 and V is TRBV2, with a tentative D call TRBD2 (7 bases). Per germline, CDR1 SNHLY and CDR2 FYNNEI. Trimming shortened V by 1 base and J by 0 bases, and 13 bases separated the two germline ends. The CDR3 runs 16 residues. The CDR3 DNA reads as TGTGCCAGCAGTGAAGAGGCGGGGGCCTCCTCCTACGAGCAGTACTTC. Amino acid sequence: CASSEEAGASSYEQYF.

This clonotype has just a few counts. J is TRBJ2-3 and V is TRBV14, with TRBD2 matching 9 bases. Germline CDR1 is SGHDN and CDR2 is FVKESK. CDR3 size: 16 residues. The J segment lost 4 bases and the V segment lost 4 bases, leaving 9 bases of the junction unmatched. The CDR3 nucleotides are TGTGCCAGCAGCCCGCGTCGCGGGAGGGGTGCAGATACGCAGTATTTT. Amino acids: CASSPRRGRGADTQYF.

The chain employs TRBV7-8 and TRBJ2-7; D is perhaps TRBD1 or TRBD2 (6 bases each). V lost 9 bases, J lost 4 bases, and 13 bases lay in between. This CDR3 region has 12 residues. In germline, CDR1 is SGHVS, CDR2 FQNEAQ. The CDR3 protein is CASLGGTYEQYF. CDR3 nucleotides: TGTGCCAGTCTAGGGGGGACTTACGAGCAGTACTTC.